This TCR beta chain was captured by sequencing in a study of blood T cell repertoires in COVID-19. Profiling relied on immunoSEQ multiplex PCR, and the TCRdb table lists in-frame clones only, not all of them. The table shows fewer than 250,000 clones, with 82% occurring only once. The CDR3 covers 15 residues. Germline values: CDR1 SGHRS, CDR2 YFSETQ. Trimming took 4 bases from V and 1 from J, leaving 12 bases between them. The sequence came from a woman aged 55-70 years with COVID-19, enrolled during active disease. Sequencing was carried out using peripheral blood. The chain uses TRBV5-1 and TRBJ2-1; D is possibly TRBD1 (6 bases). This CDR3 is CASSPQGLSYNEQFF. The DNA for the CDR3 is TGCGCCAGCAGCCCTCAGGGGCTATCCTACAATGAGCAGTTCTTC. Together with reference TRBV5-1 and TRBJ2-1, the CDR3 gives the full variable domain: KAGVTQTPRYLIKTRGQQVTLSCSPISGHRSVSWYQQTPGQGLQFLFEYFSETQRNKGNFPGRFSGRQFSNSRSEMNVSTLELGDSALYLCASSPQGLSYNEQFFGPGTRLTVL.